This T cell receptor beta chain was identified during a study of T cells in Graves' hyperthyroidism and ophthalmopathy. Study-level points and caveats: Ophthalmopathy was model-predicted a median approximately six months pre-onset. Most clonotypes that expanded in the thyroid above 0.001 also showed up in blood.

Germline V gene lookup returns CDR1 SGHRS and CDR2 YFSETQ. The CDR3 is 15 residues long. The ends lost 1 base at V and 4 bases at J; junction bases unmatched: 6. This clonotype has a handful of counts. What it recognizes is unknown. RNA transcripts provided the source from which TCR beta CDR3 regions were amplified. The HTBI set primed first-round TCR CDR3 RT-PCR. TCRdb re-derived calls from the multiplex PCR reads in MiXCR, one entry per CDR3 protein. Of more than 500,000 distinct CDR3 sequences in the sample, under 60% are singletons; the top ten hold 15% to 20%. This receptor was obtained from an adult woman with Graves' disease, either hyperthyroidism or ophthalmopathy (not recorded which). Material: peripheral blood or thyroid tissue (not recorded which). This sequence joins TRBV5-1 and TRBJ2-3; the match to TRBD2 covers 7 bases. The CDR3 DNA follows: TGCGCCAGCAGCTTGACGGGAGGAGACCCAGATACGCAGTATTTT. This sequence encodes CASSLTGGDPDTQYF.